This T cell receptor beta chain was identified during a study of shared clonotypes between healthy human individuals. Study background: Donor composition was a couple of women and a few men, aged 18 to 49. General study results and limits: What rarefaction showed was incomplete sorted-subset sequencing despite large depth. Blood alone was sampled, and tissue repertoires likely differ.

Positive CCR7 selection of CD45RO-negative cells yielded the naive CD8 cells, and terminally differentiated effector memory CD45RA+ cells were excluded. Deep-level running was used for the assay. This table comes from immunoSEQ multiplex PCR, and its TCRdb copy is limited to in-frame clones, with some not included. The top ten clones hold approximately 1.6% of a sample with about 2.1 million clones, roughly 93% of them seen once. The CDR3 has 14 residues. J gave up 5 bases and V 3 bases, and 6 bases lay outside the gene matches. CDR1 and CDR2 (germline): MNHEY, SMNVEV (reference sequence). With regard to this clone: The antigen is undetermined.

The sequence derives from a man in his late teens or twenties in good health. Some clones in this sample may be carry-over from other donors' samples. The rearrangement links TRBV27 to TRBJ2-7, with TRBD2 matching 8 bases. The sequenced sample was naive CD8+ T cells from PBMCs. Here the CDR3 DNA reads TGTGCCAGCAGTTTGCGGGGGGAGGGTCACGAGCAGTACTTC. It yields the protein CASSLRGEGHEQYF.